These 27 T cell receptor beta chains were sequenced from one sample in a study of T cells in Graves' hyperthyroidism and ophthalmopathy. TCR beta CDR3 region amplification was performed from RNA transcripts. During a first-round RT-PCR of the TCR CDR3, the HTBI primer set was used. TCRdb re-derived calls from the multiplex PCR reads in MiXCR, one entry per CDR3 protein. This table has 130,000 to 150,000 distinct CDR3 sequences, approximately 20% appearing once. The sequenced sample consisted of blood. The origin of the receptors is a woman in her fifties or sixties with Graves' hyperthyroidism that later progressed to Graves' ophthalmopathy.

This clonotype was seen many times. The V gene is TRBV6-1, the J gene TRBJ2-7; no clear D gene. The CDR3 runs 13 residues. The germline V gene has CDR1 MNHNS and CDR2 SASEGT. V was cut by 6 bases and J by 2 bases, with 11 bases left in between. CDR3 DNA: TGTGCCAGCAGCCAGTTAAGGGCCTACGAGCAGTACTTC. It translates to CASSQLRAYEQYF.

The chain recombines TRBV20-1 with TRBJ2-1, with 7 bases that match TRBD2. Germline V gene sequence: CDR1 DFQATT, CDR2 SNEGSKA (reference sequence). The CDR3 loop spans 17 amino acids. Germline trimming cut 6 bases from V and 5 bases from J; bases unmatched to any gene: 19. CDR3 residues: CSALSFGGGASHNEQFF. The CDR3 nucleotides read TGCAGTGCCCTGTCCTTTGGGGGGGGAGCATCCCACAATGAGCAGTTCTTC.

The chain links TRBV29-1 to TRBJ1-4, with D uncertain. Trimming removed 6 bases from V and 1 base from J, with 12 bases in between. The CDR3 sequence is 14 residues long. Germline-derived CDR1 and CDR2 are SQVTM and ANQGSEA. CDR3 DNA sequence: TGCAGCGTAGGCGGCTTTGGAACTAATGAAAAACTGTTTTTT. Translated, it gives CSVGGFGTNEKLFF.

This clonotype came up many times. The J gene is TRBJ1-1, the V gene TRBV28; 7 bases fit TRBD1. Looked up from germline, CDR1 is MDHEN and CDR2 is SYDVKM. There are 14 residues in the CDR3. Losses at the gene ends were 6 bases for V and 4 bases for J; bases not matched to a gene: 8. The CDR3 DNA reads TGTGCCAGCAGCGGGGACAGTAGGCCCACTGAAGCTTTCTTT. The encoded protein is CASSGDSRPTEAFF. Full variable domain (remainder filled in from reference TRBV28 and TRBJ1-1): DVKVTQSSRYLVKRTGEKVFLECVQDMDHENMFWYRQDPGLGLRLIYFSYDVKMKEKGDIPEGYSVSREKKERFSLILESASTNQTSMYLCASSGDSRPTEAFFGQGTRLTVV.

V and J are TRBV29-1 and TRBJ2-1, with TRBD1 matching 10 bases. Unmatched junction bases numbered 9, after V lost 7 bases and J lost 9 bases. The CDR3 spans 13 residues. Per the germline V gene, CDR1 is SQVTM and CDR2 is ANQGSEA. The CDR3 sequence is CSAGQTGGGEQFF. For the CDR3, the DNA is TGCAGCGCAGGACAGACAGGGGGCGGTGAGCAGTTCTTC.

This clonotype was counted ten times or more. The chain links TRBV28 to TRBJ2-1; possible D gene TRBD2, 6 bases. The V and J ends lost 4 bases and 5 bases respectively, with 24 bases between them. This CDR3 region has 18 residues. The germline gives CDR1 MDHEN, CDR2 SYDVKM. CDR3 region: CASSSGVIGKRLNNEQFF. The DNA for the CDR3 is TGTGCCAGCAGTTCGGGGGTGATAGGAAAGAGACTTAACAATGAGCAGTTCTTC. Drawing the rest from reference TRBV28 and TRBJ2-1, the complete variable domain is DVKVTQSSRYLVKRTGEKVFLECVQDMDHENMFWYRQDPGLGLRLIYFSYDVKMKEKGDIPEGYSVSREKKERFSLILESASTNQTSMYLCASSSGVIGKRLNNEQFFGPGTRLTVL.

This clonotype has a count of ten or more. The chain uses TRBV6-1 and TRBJ1-2; D gene ambiguous. The CDR3 extends over 13 amino acids. The V end was cut by 5 bases, the J end by 8 bases, with 15 bases between. Germline V CDR1 and CDR2: MNHNS, SASEGT. CDR3 region: CASSYQSVGGYTF. For the CDR3, the DNA is TGTGCCAGCAGTTACCAGTCCGTTGGGGGCTACACCTTC.

This clonotype has a handful of counts. This sequence joins TRBV2 and TRBJ2-4, with 9 bases matching TRBD1. The CDR3 consists of 15 residues. The V gene end was trimmed by 8 bases and the J gene end by 2 bases; junction bases not matched to a gene: 7. The germline V gene has CDR1 SNHLY and CDR2 FYNNEI. CDR3 amino acids: CASSRQGVSKNIQYF. Written as DNA, the CDR3 is TGTGCCAGCTCTAGACAGGGGGTATCCAAAAACATTCAGTACTTC.

There are a few counts of this clonotype. This may come from a read error, since a much larger clone is one base off. The chain combines TRBV11-3 with TRBJ2-2, with 15 positions matching TRBD2. J was trimmed by 6 bases and V by 4 bases; bases with no gene match: 12. Germline CDR1 and CDR2: SGHNT and YENEEA. CDR3 length equals 19 residues. CDR3 sequence: CASSSPGLAGGRHAGELFF. The CDR3 nucleotides read TGTGCCAGCAGCTCGCCGGGACTAGCGGGAGGAAGGCACGCCGGGGAGCTGTTTTTT.

This clonotype was counted many times. This sequence joins TRBV28 and TRBJ1-2, with D maybe TRBD1 (6 bases). Germline V lookup: CDR1 MDHEN, CDR2 SYDVKM. The CDR3 has 14 residues. Trimming cost V 3 bases and J 0 bases, with 8 bases left between them. CDR3 DNA: TGTGCCAGCAGTTTCGGACAGACTAACTATGGCTACACCTTC. Translation gives CASSFGQTNYGYTF.

This clonotype was observed at least ten times. V usage is TRBV28 and J usage is TRBJ1-2; D gene unclear. The length of the CDR3 is 15 residues. Germline assignment: CDR1 MDHEN and CDR2 SYDVKM. V was shortened by 2 bases and J by 4 bases, with 14 bases between the two germline ends. Here the CDR3 reads CASSLRTSGAYGYTF. In DNA, the CDR3 is TGTGCCAGCAGTTTACGTACCAGCGGAGCCTATGGCTACACCTTC.

V usage is TRBV19 and J usage is TRBJ1-4, with D unresolved. The CDR3 is 15 residues long. The germline V and J ends were trimmed by 6 bases and 5 bases, with 16 bases remaining between them. The germline CDR1 and CDR2 sequences are LNHDA and SQIVND (reference sequence). CDR3 in DNA: TGTGCCAGTAGCGCCGGCCAGACTGGGAATGAAAAACTGTTTTTT. This gives the protein CASSAGQTGNEKLFF.

This clonotype was recorded at least ten times. The chain recombines TRBV28 with TRBJ2-7; TRBD2 matches at 13 bases. The CDR3 loop spans 15 amino acids. Germline V CDR1 and CDR2: MDHEN, SYDVKM. V shed 5 bases and J 2 bases; nucleotides not matched to a gene: 3. CDR3 coding DNA: TGTGCCAGCAGTAGCGGGACTAGCGGGACCTACGAGCAGTACTTC. Translated, it gives CASSSGTSGTYEQYF.

The sample holds many counts of this clonotype. V is TRBV7-9 and J is TRBJ2-7; the match to TRBD2 covers 8 bases. This CDR3 has 17 residues. Germline V gene sequence: CDR1 SEHNR, CDR2 FQNEAQ (reference sequence). Unmatched junction bases numbered 9, after V lost 2 bases and J lost 0 bases. CDR3 region: CASSLFPSGSSSYEQYF. The CDR3, as DNA: TGTGCCAGCAGCTTATTCCCGAGCGGGAGTAGCTCCTACGAGCAGTACTTC.

V and J are TRBV11-2 and TRBJ2-3, with D perhaps matching TRBD1 or TRBD2 (5 bases each). There are 15 residues in the CDR3. CDR1 and CDR2 (germline): SGHAT, FQNNGV. V lost 4 bases to trimming and J lost 10 bases, with 21 bases between them. CDR3 in DNA: TGTGCCAGCAGCTACGGGACGCAGATTAGATTTCCGCAGTATTTT. Protein sequence: CASSYGTQIRFPQYF.

This clonotype came up many times. The chain employs TRBV11-2 and TRBJ2-5; TRBD2 is a possible D gene (6 bases). Trimming took off 7 bases at V and 4 bases at J, with 13 bases between the two ends. Germline CDR1 and CDR2: SGHAT and FQNNGV. The CDR3 totals 13 residues. This CDR3 reads CASTAGGLETQYF. In DNA form, the CDR3 reads TGTGCCAGCACCGCCGGGGGTTTAGAGACCCAGTACTTC.

There are a few counts of this clonotype. V and J are TRBV20-1 and TRBJ1-5; possibly TRBD1 for D (5 bases). V was clipped by 6 bases and J by 4 bases, with 19 bases between them. Germline lookup yields CDR1 DFQATT and CDR2 SNEGSKA (reference sequence). The CDR3 is 15 residues long. The DNA of the CDR3 is TGCAGTGCCAGGTACACGGGGCAGATGAATCAGCCCCAGCATTTT. It yields the protein CSARYTGQMNQPQHF.

The chain has TRBV4-1 and TRBJ2-2; D is unclear. Trimming pared 4 bases from V and 7 bases from J, leaving 7 bases between. From germline, CDR1 is MGHRA and CDR2 YSYEKL. The CDR3 has 12 residues. Written as DNA, the CDR3 is TGCGCCAGCAGCCCCCGCGGCGGGGAGCTGTTTTTT. It translates to CASSPRGGELFF.

As to this clonotype: This sequence may be a read error, since a much larger clone differs from it by one base. The chain uses TRBV29-1 and TRBJ1-2; D not resolved. The germline V gene encodes CDR1 SQVTM and CDR2 ANQGSEA. CDR3 size: 12 residues. The CDR3 DNA sequence: TGCAGCGTTGGCTCCGTTAACTATGGCTACATCTTC. Translating gives CSVGSVNYGYIF.

This clonotype was recorded at least ten times. The CDR3 loop is CSARGTSWGRGNTIYF. The CDR3 DNA is TGCAGTGCTAGAGGAACCAGCTGGGGGCGCGGGAACACCATATATTTT. This chain links TRBV20-1 with TRBJ1-3, with a weak D call TRBD1 (6 bases). Germline CDR1 DFQATT, CDR2 SNEGSKA (reference sequence). The germline V and J ends were trimmed by 1 base and 7 bases, with 20 bases remaining between them. The CDR3 consists of 16 residues.

There are many counts of this clonotype. CDR3 residues: CASRTSGGEQYF. CDR3 coding DNA: TGCGCCAGCAGGACTAGCGGGGGCGAGCAGTACTTC. This chain joins TRBV5-1 and TRBJ2-7, with 12 bases lining up with TRBD2. Trimming at V came to 5 bases and at J to 6 bases, leaving 0 bases not matched to a gene. The CDR3 spans 12 residues. CDR1 is SGHRS and CDR2 is YFSETQ in the germline V gene. Based on the CDR3 plus reference TRBV5-1 and TRBJ2-7, the full variable domain is KAGVTQTPRYLIKTRGQQVTLSCSPISGHRSVSWYQQTPGQGLQFLFEYFSETQRNKGNFPGRFSGRQFSNSRSEMNVSTLELGDSALYLCASRTSGGEQYFGPGTRLTVT.

This clonotype occurred many times. The V call is TRBV30, the J call TRBJ1-3, with D possibly being TRBD1 (5 bases). The CDR3 sequence is 14 residues long. CDR1 is GTSNPN, CDR2 SVGIG, per germline (reference sequence). V was clipped by 3 bases and J by 0 bases, with 9 bases between them. CDR3 loop: CAWRGPSSGNTIYF. The CDR3 DNA reads TGTGCCTGGAGGGGACCGAGCTCTGGAAACACCATATATTTT. Based on the CDR3 plus reference TRBV30 and TRBJ1-3, the full variable domain is SQTIHQWPATLVQPVGSPLSLECTVEGTSNPNLYWYRQAAGRGLQLLFYSVGIGQISSEVPQNLSASRPQDRQFILSSKKLLLSDSGFYLCAWRGPSSGNTIYFGEGSWLTVV.

This sequence joins TRBV20-1 and TRBJ2-7, with D perhaps matching TRBD2 (6 bases). This CDR3 is built from 15 residues. Germline V CDR1 and CDR2: DFQATT, SNEGSKA (reference sequence). V shed 0 bases and J shed 5 bases, with 17 bases lying between them. CDR3 DNA sequence: TGCAGTGCTAGAGATCTGGGCGGGATCGGGCACGAGCAGTACTTC. Protein: CSARDLGGIGHEQYF.

This clonotype was seen many times. V gene TRBV5-6 combines with J gene TRBJ2-6; TRBD2 matches at 7 bases. The CDR3 consists of 19 residues. The ends lost 0 bases at V and 1 base at J; junction bases unmatched: 10. CDR1 and CDR2 from the germline V gene are SGHDT and YYEEEE. Written as DNA, the CDR3 is TGTGCCAGCAGCTTGGGACTAGCCATAGCCGTATCTGGGGCCAACGTCCTGACTTTC. It translates to CASSLGLAIAVSGANVLTF.

In this sample, this clonotype turned up many times. The chain combines TRBV12-3 or TRBV12-4 with TRBJ1-1; TRBD1 matches 8 bases. V shed 8 bases, J shed 1 base, and the junction held 6 bases outside the gene matches. There are 14 residues in the CDR3. The CDR3 sequence: CASEQGGQNTEAFF. The DNA for the CDR3 is TGTGCCAGCGAACAGGGGGGCCAGAACACTGAAGCTTTCTTT.

This clonotype showed up many times. V gene TRBV7-2 combines with J gene TRBJ2-1; no clear D. With 2 bases removed from V and 2 bases from J, the gap between germline ends came to 16 bases. The CDR3 covers 17 residues. CDR1 and CDR2 (germline): SGHTA, FQGNSA. The CDR3 sequence is CASSLSSGHGTYNEQFF. Here the CDR3 DNA reads TGTGCCAGCAGCTTAAGCTCAGGCCATGGGACCTACAATGAGCAGTTCTTC.

In this sample, this clonotype turned up many times. This rearrangement joins TRBV27 to TRBJ1-1, with D unresolved. Germline assignment: CDR1 MNHEY and CDR2 SMNVEV (reference sequence). The CDR3 spans 13 residues. Between the trimmed V and J ends, which lost 6 bases and 1 base, there was a span of 9 bases. For the CDR3, the DNA is TGTGCCAGCAGGTACAGAGGGAACACTGAAGCTTTCTTT. Amino acid sequence: CASRYRGNTEAFF.